Listed below are T cell receptor beta chains from one sample, sequenced in a study of blood T cell repertoires in COVID-19. Profiling relied on immunoSEQ multiplex PCR, and the TCRdb table lists in-frame clones only, not all of them. The table has a few hundred thousand clones, roughly 89% seen once; the top ten hold approximately 9.3%. Material for sequencing was PBMCs or T cells enriched from blood (not recorded which). The origin of the receptors is a woman in her forties or fifties who had recovered from COVID-19. Each CDR3 is given with its conserved first and last residue. Fields, in order: V gene, J gene, D gene, clone size, CDR3 DNA, CDR3 protein. The D gene is left open where the match is weak. Clone size, where shown, is once, few, many, or a class for clones that have expanded.

TRBV6-5	TRBJ2-3	TRBD2	-	TGTGCCAGCAGTCCTGTAGCGGGGGGTGGAGATACGCAGTATTTT	CASSPVAGGGDTQYF
TRBV28	TRBJ1-1	-	few	TGTGCCAGCAGTTTCGACGGAGACTTAAACACTGAAGCTTTCTTT	CASSFDGDLNTEAFF
TRBV6-5	TRBJ1-1	-	-	TGTGCCAGCAGTCACGGTGCAGAAGCTTTCTTT	CASSHGAEAFF
TRBV7-9	TRBJ1-4	-	once	TGTGCCAGCAGCTTAGGGCTGACTAATGAAAAACTGTTTTTT	CASSLGLTNEKLFF
TRBV11-2	TRBJ1-4	TRBD1	-	TGTGCCAGCAGCCCGCCGGGACAGGTTAATGAAAAACTGTTTTTT	CASSPPGQVNEKLFF
TRBV6-5	TRBJ2-7	TRBD2	-	TGTGCCAGCAGTTACCTTGGAGGTAGCGGGGAGATCGAGCAGTACTTC	CASSYLGGSGEIEQYF
TRBV30	TRBJ1-2	-	-	TGTGCCTGGGCTACGGGGGGTCCTGGCTACACCTTC	CAWATGGPGYTF
TRBV27	TRBJ2-1	-	-	TGTGCCAGCAGTTTTGGGGGGTGGAACAATGAGCAGTTCTTC	CASSFGGWNNEQFF
TRBV19	TRBJ2-7	TRBD2	-	TGTGCCAGTAGCCCGGGGAGCGGGGGGGACTACGAGCAGTACTTC	CASSPGSGGDYEQYF
TRBV7-2	TRBJ1-5	-	few	TGTGCCAGCAGCCCGACAGTTTCGTATCAGCCCCAGCATTTT	CASSPTVSYQPQHF
TRBV6-6	TRBJ2-5	-	few	TGTGCCATCTCGACTTGGTTGCGAGAGACCCAGTACTTC	CAISTWLRETQYF
TRBV30	TRBJ1-3	-	-	TGTGCCTGGAGTGACACAGGGCCCTTCTCTGGAAACACCATATATTTT	CAWSDTGPFSGNTIYF
TRBV3-1/TRBV3-2	TRBJ2-2	TRBD2	few	TGTGCCAGCAGAGGACTAGCAGACACCGGGGAGCTGTTTTTT	CASRGLADTGELFF
TRBV12-5	TRBJ2-7	-	-	TGTGCTAGTGGTTTGTCGGGGGGCAGGGACGAGCAGTACTTC	CASGLSGGRDEQYF
TRBV7-9	TRBJ2-2	-	once	TGTGCCAGCAGTCATACAGGGAAGAACACCGGGGAGCTGTTTTTT	CASSHTGKNTGELFF
TRBV5-1	TRBJ2-3	TRBD2	once	TGCGCCAGCAGTCCGGGACTAGCGGGGGACACAGATACGCAGTATTTT	CASSPGLAGDTDTQYF
TRBV14	TRBJ1-1	TRBD1	few	TGTGCCAGCAGCCGGGCCGCTGGACAGGGAACTGAAGCTTTCTTT	CASSRAAGQGTEAFF
TRBV11-2	TRBJ2-1	TRBD2	-	TGTGCCAGCAGCTCAATAGCGGGGTCCAGAGAGCAGTTCTTC	CASSSIAGSREQFF
TRBV11-2	TRBJ1-4	TRBD1	-	TGTGCCAGCAGCCCGGGACAGGGAGAAAAACTGTTTTTT	CASSPGQGEKLFF
TRBV5-1	TRBJ2-5	TRBD1	few	TGCGCCAGCAGCCCGGGACAGGGTCCGAGACGGGAGACCCAGTACTTC	CASSPGQGPRRETQYF
TRBV2	TRBJ1-6	-	-	TGTGCCAGCAGCATCTTTGGACAGCAAAATAATTCACCCCTCCACTTT	CASSIFGQQNNSPLHF
TRBV5-1	TRBJ2-5	-	-	TGCGCCAGCAGCCCCCGGGTAGATGGTGAGACCCAGTACTTC	CASSPRVDGETQYF
TRBV28	TRBJ1-5	-	-	TGTGCCAGCAGATACTACAATCAGCCCCAGCATTTT	CASRYYNQPQHF
TRBV27	TRBJ2-7	TRBD1	-	TGTGCCAGCAGGCTAACAGGGGGCACGCCCTACGAGCAGTACTTC	CASRLTGGTPYEQYF
TRBV7-8	TRBJ2-2	TRBD1	-	TGTGCCAGCAGCTCTCAGACAGGGGGTAACACCGGGGAGCTGTTTTTT	CASSSQTGGNTGELFF
TRBV19	TRBJ2-2	TRBD1	-	TGTGCCAGTAGTGTTGACAGGGTCACCGGGGAGCTGTTTTTT	CASSVDRVTGELFF
TRBV7-9	TRBJ1-1	TRBD1	-	TGTGCCAGCAGCTTAGCCCGGGACAGTATCTCGAACACTGAAGCTTTCTTT	CASSLARDSISNTEAFF
TRBV7-9	TRBJ1-2	TRBD1	-	TGTGCCAGCAGCTCATCCGGGACAGGGCCTATCGGCTACACCTTC	CASSSSGTGPIGYTF
TRBV11-2	TRBJ1-1	-	-	TGTGCCAGCAGCTCACGATTCGGGGGCACTGAAGCTTTCTTT	CASSSRFGGTEAFF
TRBV7-9	TRBJ1-2	-	-	TGTGCCAGCAGCTTCGATACCAGGGTCCTCTATGGCTACACCTTC	CASSFDTRVLYGYTF
TRBV19	TRBJ1-5	-	-	TGTGCCAGTAAGATAGACGGGGGGCAGCCCCAGCATTTT	CASKIDGGQPQHF
TRBV7-8	TRBJ1-3	-	-	TGTGCCAGCAGCCCAAATCCAGGAACAACTGGAAACACCATATATTTT	CASSPNPGTTGNTIYF
TRBV18	TRBJ1-1	-	few	TGTGCCAGCTCACCGTCGGGAGGAATGACTGAAGCTTTCTTT	CASSPSGGMTEAFF
TRBV18	TRBJ1-2	-	-	TGTGCCAGCTCACCACCGAACAACAGGGTCGGCTACACCTTC	CASSPPNNRVGYTF
TRBV20-1	TRBJ1-1	-	-	TGCAGTGCTAGTGTGTTCGGGACTGAAGCTTTCTTT	CSASVFGTEAFF
TRBV5-5	TRBJ2-7	-	-	TGTGCCAGCAGCTCGCAGGACAACTACGAGCAGTACTTC	CASSSQDNYEQYF
TRBV2	TRBJ1-5	-	-	TGTGCCAGCAGCCCCGACCTGACAGTTAGCAATCAGCCCCAGCATTTT	CASSPDLTVSNQPQHF
TRBV30	TRBJ1-5	TRBD1	-	TGTGCCTGGAGTGTAGTTGGCAGGGGGCGAAGTCAGCCCCAGCATTTT	CAWSVVGRGRSQPQHF
TRBV11-2	TRBJ2-5	TRBD2	-	TGTGCCAGCAGGGCGGGGGTAACTCCAAACTCGCCCGAGACCCAGTACTTC	CASRAGVTPNSPETQYF
TRBV10-3	TRBJ1-5	-	-	TGTGCCATCAGGGAGACAGTTTTGGGAGATCAGCCCCAGCATTTT	CAIRETVLGDQPQHF
TRBV3-1/TRBV3-2	TRBJ1-4	TRBD1	-	TGTGCCAGCAGCCGCCAGACAGGGGGCAATGAAAAACTGTTTTTT	CASSRQTGGNEKLFF
TRBV2	TRBJ1-6	TRBD1	-	TGTGCCAGCATCGAAACCGAGGACAGGGGGCGATCACCCCTCCACTTT	CASIETEDRGRSPLHF
TRBV25-1	TRBJ2-4	TRBD2	-	TGTGCCAGCAGTGAATGGGGGGAGGGCCAGTACTTC	CASSEWGEGQYF
TRBV27	TRBJ1-4	-	-	TGTGCCAGCAGTCCGGGGACACAAAGTAATGAAAAACTGTTTTTT	CASSPGTQSNEKLFF
TRBV18	TRBJ2-2	-	-	TGTGCCAGCTCACCGGTTGCGGCCGGGGAGCTGTTTTTT	CASSPVAAGELFF
TRBV5-1	TRBJ1-6	-	-	TGCGCCAGCTCCACGAGGGACTCCTATAATTCACCCCTCCACTTT	CASSTRDSYNSPLHF
TRBV10-1	TRBJ2-7	-	-	TGCGCCAGCGATTACACAGGGTTTGGAGAGCAGTACTTC	CASDYTGFGEQYF
TRBV18	TRBJ1-2	-	-	TGTGCCAGCTCGGAACAGGATCAAGGTGGCTACACCTTC	CASSEQDQGGYTF
TRBV11-2	TRBJ1-1	TRBD1	-	TGTGCCAGCAGCTTAGGCCCAGGGACAGGTGACATGAACACTGAAGCTTTCTTT	CASSLGPGTGDMNTEAFF
TRBV2	TRBJ1-6	-	-	TGTGCCAGCAGTGAAGTTGGGGGGAATAATTCACCCCTCCACTTT	CASSEVGGNNSPLHF
TRBV7-2	TRBJ1-2	-	few	TGTGCCAGCAGCTTAGTCACAGGGCTTGGCTATGGCTACACCTTC	CASSLVTGLGYGYTF
TRBV9	TRBJ1-2	-	once	TGTGCCAGCAGCGCCCTAGGACTGGGCTACACCTTC	CASSALGLGYTF
TRBV7-9	TRBJ1-4	-	-	TGTGCCAGCAGCTTAATCGACCGGGTTGAAAAACTGTTTTTT	CASSLIDRVEKLFF
TRBV7-8	TRBJ2-1	TRBD2	-	TGTGCCAGCAGCTTAGAACTAGCGGGGAACTACAATGAGCAGTTCTTC	CASSLELAGNYNEQFF